This T cell receptor (beta chain) was found in a study of blood T cell repertoires in COVID-19. Study-wide context: T cells, B-cell-depleted T cells, or PBMCs provided the cDNA or gDNA that served as material.

Profiled with immunoSEQ multiplex PCR; TCRdb holds only in-frame clones, not every one. This sample carries more than 300,000 clones, around nine tenths of them seen once, and the ten largest clones take less than 3.5%. The CDR3 consists of 18 residues. This receptor was taken from a woman between 18 and 30 years old who had recovered from COVID-19. The sequenced sample consisted of peripheral blood. V usage is TRBV21-1 and J usage is TRBJ1-3; whether TRBD1, the table's D call, matches the DNA was not checked. TRBV21-1 is marked as a pseudogene. The CDR3 loop is CASRAGTGKAGGGNTIYF. Written as DNA, the CDR3 is TGTGCCAGCAGGGCCGGGACAGGAAAGGCCGGAGGGGGAAACACCATATATTTT.